This TCR beta chain was identified during a study of CD8+ T cells in alopecia areata. Study-level background: Tofacitinib was taken orally by treated patients, and the dose was 5 to 10 mg twice daily.

V was trimmed by 4 bases and J by 4 bases, leaving 11 bases between them. This CDR3 is built from 14 residues. Germline assignment: CDR1 MNHEY and CDR2 SMNVEV (reference sequence). Regarding the study as a whole: Researchers report lesional scalp, most notably alopecia totalis/universalis, outstripped normal scalp in clonality.

With respect to this clone: Its antigen is unidentified.

Extracted from the samples, RNA was reverse transcribed into cDNA to serve as the sequencing template. Profiled with immunoSEQ multiplex PCR; TCRdb holds only in-frame clones, not every one. In the table there are 150,000 or so clones, about 90% of which are singletons. Specimens obtained from alopecia areata patients comprised lesional scalp punch biopsies and peripheral blood. PBMCs provided sorted CD4+ and CD8+ T cells. V is TRBV27 and J is TRBJ2-1; TRBD1 is a possible D gene (6 bases). This sequence originates from a human donor with alopecia areata. Sequenced here: CD8+ T cells sorted from blood, sampled at week 0. The DNA of the CDR3 is TGTGCCAGCAGTTCTAACAGGGATTACAATGAGCAGTTCTTC. Protein sequence: CASSSNRDYNEQFF.